The 21 T cell receptor beta chains given below trace back to one sample, sequenced in a study of long-term antiretroviral therapy in people with HIV. An immunoSEQ assay, version v3.0, was performed at survey level. Method: immunoSEQ multiplex PCR; TCRdb's copy keeps in-frame clones and lacks some. Of about 48,000 clones listed, about 80% were seen once; the top ten hold under 3.5%. Specimen: unsorted PBMCs, collected 0.8 years after starting antiretroviral therapy. The receptors were gathered from a woman aged 18-29 years with HIV.

The rearrangement uses TRBV27 and TRBJ1-2; TRBD1 is a possible D gene (6 bases). The V gene's germline CDR1 is MNHEY and CDR2 SMNVEV (reference sequence). CDR3 size: 15 residues. V lost 2 bases and J 4 bases, leaving 14 bases between the germline ends. The CDR3 region is CASSLQTGYPYGYTF. The CDR3 DNA follows: TGTGCCAGCAGTTTACAAACAGGGTACCCCTATGGCTACACCTTC.

The rearrangement links TRBV5-6 to TRBJ2-1, with no clear D. V shed 0 bases and J shed 4 bases, with 8 bases lying between them. This CDR3 spans 14 amino acids. Per germline, CDR1 SGHDT and CDR2 YYEEEE. The CDR3 spells CASSLEDRYNEQFF. The CDR3, as DNA: TGTGCCAGCAGCTTGGAGGATAGGTACAATGAGCAGTTCTTC.

The genes are TRBV7-2 and TRBJ2-1, with TRBD2 matching over 7 bases. The germline V gene has CDR1 SGHTA and CDR2 FQGNSA. The trim removed 8 bases at V and 3 bases at J, leaving 4 bases unmatched. This CDR3 is 13 amino acids long. CDR3 sequence reads: CASAIAGYNEQFF. The DNA for the CDR3 is TGTGCCAGCGCAATAGCGGGCTACAATGAGCAGTTCTTC.

This clone was seen more than once but under ten times. The V and J genes are TRBV10-2 and TRBJ1-2; the D is unclear. This CDR3 is 14 amino acids long. The germline CDR1 and CDR2 sequences are WSHSY and SAAADI. Trimming pared 2 bases from V and 1 base from J, leaving 8 bases between. CDR3 DNA: TGCGCCAGCAGTGAGGCAGGCAATAACTATGGCTACACCTTC. This codes for CASSEAGNNYGYTF.

CDR3: CASSLTTGNQPQHF. The DNA for the CDR3 is TGTGCCAGCAGCTTGACGACAGGGAATCAGCCCCAGCATTTT. J is TRBJ1-5 and V is TRBV7-9; 7 bases are a match to TRBD1. Germline V gene lookup returns CDR1 SEHNR and CDR2 FQNEAQ (reference sequence). This CDR3 is 14 amino acids long. The trim removed 3 bases at V and 4 bases at J, leaving 3 bases unmatched.

The gene calls are TRBV27 and TRBJ2-7, with a weak D call TRBD1 (5 bases). V was clipped by 3 bases and J by 0 bases, with 12 bases between them. The CDR3 has 15 residues. The germline CDR1 and CDR2 sequences are MNHEY and SMNVEV (reference sequence). This chain's CDR3 is CASSFIGASSYEQYF. In nucleotides, the CDR3 is TGTGCCAGCAGTTTTATAGGGGCGAGCTCCTACGAGCAGTACTTC.

The chain has TRBV6-5 and TRBJ1-2; D is unresolved. Trimming pared 0 bases from V and 1 base from J, leaving 6 bases between. CDR1 and CDR2 from the germline V gene are MNHEY and SVGAGI. CDR3 length equals 14 residues. CDR3 amino acids: CASSYSVVNYGYTF. CDR3 in DNA: TGTGCCAGCAGTTACTCAGTCGTTAACTATGGCTACACCTTC.

DNA for the CDR3: TGTGCCAGCACGCTAATTGGGAATGAAAAACTGTTTTTT. Translation gives CASTLIGNEKLFF. The chain combines TRBV6-1 with TRBJ1-4; no clear D. Trimming left V 7 bases short and J 5 bases short, with 11 bases between. Germline V gives CDR1 MNHNS, CDR2 SASEGT. This CDR3 contains 13 residues.

This sequence joins TRBV7-9 and TRBJ1-1; TRBD1 is a possible D gene (6 bases). Germline CDR1 is SEHNR and CDR2 is FQNEAQ (reference sequence). Trimming took off 2 bases at V and 1 base at J, with 8 bases between the two ends. CDR3 length: 14 amino acids. In DNA, the CDR3 is TGTGCCAGCAGCTTAAACAGGGCGAACACTGAAGCTTTCTTT. Residues: CASSLNRANTEAFF. Full variable domain (remainder filled in from reference TRBV7-9 and TRBJ1-1): DTGVSQNPRHKITKRGQNVTFRCDPISEHNRLYWYRQTLGQGPEFLTYFQNEAQLEKSRLLSDRFSAERPKGSFSTLEIQRTEQGDSAMYLCASSLNRANTEAFFGQGTRLTVV.

This rearrangement joins TRBV6-9 to TRBJ1-5; possibly TRBD1 for D (5 bases). The germline CDR1 and CDR2 sequences are MNHGY and SVAAGI. The CDR3 spans 14 residues. Trimming removed 6 bases from V and 7 bases from J, with 16 bases in between. The CDR3 nucleotides read TGTGCCAGCAGCTCCCGCCCGACAGAACAGCCCCAGCATTTT. Its protein is CASSSRPTEQPQHF.

This chain uses TRBV29-1 with TRBJ2-7; D might be TRBD2 (5 bases). The CDR3 contains 11 residues. The V gene lost 6 bases and the J gene lost 4 bases, with 10 bases spanning the gap. Germline loops: CDR1 SQVTM, CDR2 ANQGSEA. The DNA of the CDR3 is TGCAGCGTCCGGGGTCTATACGAGCAGTACTTC. Translated, it gives CSVRGLYEQYF.

CDR3 bases: TGTGCCAGCACCTTCGGACGGGGGAACACTGAAGCTTTCTTT. Translated, it gives CASTFGRGNTEAFF. The V call is TRBV6-5, the J call TRBJ1-1; D remains unclear. Germline CDR1 reads MNHEY; CDR2 reads SVGAGI. V was shortened by 7 bases and J by 1 base, with 13 bases between the two germline ends. The CDR3 spans 14 residues.

The sample holds a few counts of this clone. The V and J genes are TRBV5-1 and TRBJ2-7; the D gene could be TRBD1 or TRBD2 (5 bases each). Trimming pared 4 bases from V and 6 bases from J, leaving 29 bases between. The CDR3 sequence is 18 residues long. CDR1 and CDR2 from the germline V gene are SGHRS and YFSETQ. The CDR3 spells CASSRRSGTQLNAAEQYF. For the CDR3, the DNA is TGCGCCAGCAGCCGTCGTTCGGGGACCCAATTAAATGCGGCCGAGCAGTACTTC.

This chain connects TRBV19 to TRBJ2-7; TRBD2 agrees at 12 bases. Germline CDR1 and CDR2: LNHDA and SQIVND (reference sequence). The ends lost 0 bases at V and 2 bases at J; junction bases unmatched: 2. The CDR3 has 16 residues. Here the CDR3 DNA reads TGTGCCAGTAGTATAGATCGGACTAGCGGGACCTACGAGCAGTACTTC. This sequence encodes CASSIDRTSGTYEQYF. Supplemented by reference TRBV19 and TRBJ2-7, the full variable domain reads DGGITQSPKYLFRKEGQNVTLSCEQNLNHDAMYWYRQDPGQGLRLIYYSQIVNDFQKGDIAEGYSVSREKKESFPLTVTSAQKNPTAFYLCASSIDRTSGTYEQYFGPGTRLTVT.

This clone was seen a single time. The rearrangement uses TRBV25-1 and TRBJ2-1, with TRBD2 matching 10 bases. There are 16 residues in the CDR3. The junction had 6 bases not matched to a gene; V was cut back by 2 bases and J by 5 bases. CDR1 MGHDK and CDR2 SYGVNS come from the germline V gene. DNA for the CDR3: TGTGCCAGCAGTGAACCCGGACTAGCGGCCCACAATGAGCAGTTCTTC. It encodes CASSEPGLAAHNEQFF.

The chain carries TRBV6-4 and TRBJ2-7; D perhaps matches TRBD2 (6 bases). V was pared by 5 bases and J by 2 bases, with 10 bases between. Germline loops: CDR1 MRHNA, CDR2 SNTAGT. This CDR3 is built from 13 residues. This CDR3 is CASSPGDAYEQYF. DNA for the CDR3: TGTGCCAGCAGTCCGGGAGATGCCTACGAGCAGTACTTC.

The gene calls are TRBV14 and TRBJ2-1; D possibly uses TRBD1 or TRBD2 (7 bases each). The V end was cut by 0 bases, the J end by 0 bases, with 21 bases between. Per germline, CDR1 SGHDN and CDR2 FVKESK. This CDR3 is 20 amino acids long. CDR3 in DNA: TGTGCCAGCAGCCAAGATCAGGGGGGGCTAGCGGTGAGCTCCTACAATGAGCAGTTCTTC. This codes for CASSQDQGGLAVSSYNEQFF.

The V gene is TRBV5-1, the J gene TRBJ2-3, with D hard to call. The CDR3 runs 15 residues. Germline CDR1 SGHRS, CDR2 YFSETQ. Trimming removed 2 bases at V and 7 bases at J, with 17 bases between. The CDR3 nucleotides read TGCGCCAGCAGCTTTTCTTCGAGTAACGGAAATACGCAGTATTTT. Translated, it gives CASSFSSSNGNTQYF.

V and J are TRBV11-1 and TRBJ2-5; D not certain. CDR1 is SGHAT and CDR2 is FQDESV in the germline V gene (reference sequence). CDR3 length: 15 residues. V gave up 1 base and J gave up 3 bases, with 12 bases separating them. The DNA for the CDR3 is TGTGCCAGCAGCTTAGGTGATTTAGCAGAAGAGACCCAGTACTTC. This sequence encodes CASSLGDLAEETQYF.

The chain recombines TRBV2 with TRBJ1-2; a possible D gene is TRBD1 (5 bases). The CDR3 has 17 amino acids. V was clipped by 5 bases and J by 6 bases, with 25 bases between them. The germline gives CDR1 SNHLY, CDR2 FYNNEI. CDR3 sequence: CASSRDWGERVLHGYTF. In DNA form, the CDR3 reads TGTGCCAGCAGTCGAGACTGGGGGGAGCGTGTCTTACATGGCTACACCTTC.

This chain links TRBV7-9 with TRBJ2-1; a weak D match, TRBD2 (6 bases). Germline V gene lookup returns CDR1 SEHNR and CDR2 FQNEAQ (reference sequence). CDR3 length: 15 amino acids. Trimming pared 1 base from V and 5 bases from J, leaving 12 bases between. CDR3 in amino acids: CASSLGRTTNNEQFF. The CDR3 nucleotides are TGTGCCAGCAGCTTAGGGCGGACTACCAACAATGAGCAGTTCTTC.